The 21 T cell receptor beta chains below come from one sample, sequenced in a study of control samples from healthy donors and cancer patients. Profiling relied on immunoSEQ multiplex PCR, and the TCRdb table lists in-frame clones only, not all of them. The sample has about 84,000 clones; roughly 88% are singletons. Sequenced sample: PBMCs. The receptors shown here come from a man in his sixties with head and neck cancer.

V is TRBV19 and J is TRBJ2-5, with D perhaps TRBD1 (6 bases). The length of the CDR3 is 15 residues. V gave up 2 bases and J gave up 5 bases, with 15 bases separating them. CDR1 is LNHDA, CDR2 SQIVND, per germline (reference sequence). The CDR3 DNA reads as TGTGCCAGTAGTATATTTTCGACTGGGGGCGAGACCCAGTACTTC. Amino acid sequence: CASSIFSTGGETQYF.

In its sample, this clone was seen a few times. The genes are TRBV2 and TRBJ1-2, with D hard to call. Germline CDR1 is SNHLY and CDR2 is FYNNEI. Between the trimmed V and J ends, which lost 3 bases and 4 bases, there was a span of 18 bases. This CDR3 has 16 residues. The CDR3 sequence: CASSDPISLLPYGYTF. CDR3 DNA sequence: TGTGCCAGCAGTGACCCGATATCCTTACTTCCCTATGGCTACACCTTC.

The chain links TRBV6-1 to TRBJ2-3; 11 bases are a match to TRBD2. The germline V gene encodes CDR1 MNHNS and CDR2 SASEGT. CDR3 length: 16 amino acids. With V trimmed by 2 bases and J by 5 bases, 6 bases remained unmatched. Here the CDR3 reads CASSEPSGRSRDTQYF. As DNA, the CDR3 is TGTGCCAGCAGTGAACCTAGCGGGAGGTCTAGAGATACGCAGTATTTT.

CDR3 region: CASGTGRGEQYF. CDR3 nucleotides: TGTGCCAGTGGTACCGGGAGAGGCGAGCAGTACTTC. This chain joins TRBV19 and TRBJ2-7; weak D call: TRBD2 (6 bases). The CDR3 extends over 12 amino acids. The V end lost 8 bases, the J end lost 6 bases, and 14 bases lay between the germline ends. CDR1 LNHDA and CDR2 SQIVND come from the germline V gene (reference sequence).

The chain couples TRBV28 to TRBJ1-4; possibly TRBD1 for D (6 bases). Germline CDR1 MDHEN, CDR2 SYDVKM. The CDR3 is 13 amino acids. V lost 6 bases and J 6 bases, leaving 11 bases between the germline ends. In DNA form, the CDR3 reads TGTGCCAGCAGGACAGGCCAAGATGAAAAACTGTTTTTT. As protein: CASRTGQDEKLFF.

DNA of the CDR3: TGTGCCAGCAGCTTAGCGGGGGTTAAGGAGACCCAGTACTTC. It encodes CASSLAGVKETQYF. The V gene is TRBV7-9, the J gene TRBJ2-5; TRBD1 or TRBD2 may be the D gene (5 bases each). The CDR3 is 14 amino acids. V dropped 0 bases and J dropped 5 bases, with 10 bases sitting between them. Germline-derived CDR1 and CDR2 are SEHNR and FQNEAQ (reference sequence).

The chain carries TRBV5-5 and TRBJ1-2; D unresolved. Trimming left V 2 bases short and J 4 bases short, with 12 bases between. CDR3 length equals 14 residues. Germline-derived CDR1 and CDR2 are SGHKS and YYEKEE (reference sequence). The CDR3 spells CASSFTGNLYGYTF. The CDR3 DNA reads TGTGCCAGCAGCTTTACGGGCAACCTCTATGGCTACACCTTC. The entire variable domain, with the rest obtained from reference TRBV5-5 and TRBJ1-2, is as follows: DAGVTQSPTHLIKTRGQQVTLRCSPISGHKSVSWYQQVLGQGPQFIFQYYEKEERGRGNFPDRFSARQFPNYSSELNVNALLLGDSALYLCASSFTGNLYGYTFGSGTRLTVV.

This clone has more than one count but fewer than ten. V and J are TRBV18 and TRBJ1-5; tentative D call: TRBD1 (6 bases). The CDR3 is 15 amino acids. Per the germline V gene, CDR1 is KGHSH and CDR2 is LQKENI. Trimming left V 1 base short and J 3 bases short, with 10 bases between. In DNA, the CDR3 is TGTGCCAGCTCACCACTACAGGGTGCCAATCAGCCCCAGCATTTT. As protein: CASSPLQGANQPQHF.

The V gene is TRBV5-1, the J gene TRBJ1-4; no clear D gene. The germline V gene encodes CDR1 SGHRS and CDR2 YFSETQ. CDR3 length equals 15 residues. V lost 0 bases, J lost 3 bases, and 9 bases lay in between. CDR3 sequence: CASSLAEESNEKLFF. CDR3 sequence (DNA): TGCGCCAGCAGCTTGGCCGAGGAATCTAATGAAAAACTGTTTTTT.

This chain links TRBV7-9 with TRBJ2-7; TRBD1 aligns across 7 bases. The CDR3 is 17 amino acids. Germline CDR1 reads SEHNR; CDR2 reads FQNEAQ (reference sequence). The trim removed 5 bases at V and 3 bases at J, leaving 16 bases unmatched. CDR3 protein: CASSHPRQGEGYYEQYF. CDR3 DNA: TGTGCCAGCAGCCACCCACGACAGGGAGAGGGTTACTACGAGCAGTACTTC.

The gene calls are TRBV28 and TRBJ2-1; 7 positions agree with TRBD2. With V trimmed by 2 bases and J by 0 bases, 4 bases remained unmatched. The CDR3 extends over 16 amino acids. Per the germline V gene, CDR1 is MDHEN and CDR2 is SYDVKM. The CDR3 DNA reads as TGTGCCAGCAGTTTACTCACTAGCGCCTCCTACAATGAGCAGTTCTTC. This codes for CASSLLTSASYNEQFF.

The chain uses TRBV27 and TRBJ2-3, with unresolved D. In germline, CDR1 is MNHEY, CDR2 SMNVEV (reference sequence). The CDR3 spans 12 residues. V was pared by 6 bases and J by 0 bases, with 4 bases between. CDR3 nucleotide sequence: TGTGCCAGCAGAGTTAGCACAGATACGCAGTATTTT. Amino acid sequence: CASRVSTDTQYF.

The gene calls are TRBV5-1 and TRBJ2-6; D ambiguous. The CDR3 covers 15 residues. Germline CDR1 reads SGHRS; CDR2 reads YFSETQ. The V gene lost 2 bases and the J gene lost 1 base, with 7 bases spanning the gap. The chain's CDR3 is CASSLRVSGANVLTF. The CDR3 DNA reads TGCGCCAGCAGCTTAAGGGTATCTGGGGCCAACGTCCTGACTTTC. Supplemented by reference TRBV5-1 and TRBJ2-6, the full variable domain reads KAGVTQTPRYLIKTRGQQVTLSCSPISGHRSVSWYQQTPGQGLQFLFEYFSETQRNKGNFPGRFSGRQFSNSRSEMNVSTLELGDSALYLCASSLRVSGANVLTFGAGSRLTVL.

This CDR3 is CSVAGQGFGYTF. CDR3 nucleotide sequence: TGCAGCGTGGCGGGACAGGGCTTTGGCTACACCTTC. The V gene is TRBV29-1, the J gene TRBJ1-2, with 9 bases aligning to TRBD1. This CDR3 is built from 12 residues. The germline V gene has CDR1 SQVTM and CDR2 ANQGSEA. Trimming removed 6 bases from V and 7 bases from J; junction bases left unmatched: 6.

The chain employs TRBV12-3 or TRBV12-4 and TRBJ1-4, with D hard to call. Trimming cost V 6 bases and J 11 bases, with 10 bases left between them. The CDR3 extends over 11 amino acids. This chain's CDR3 is CASSDANKLFF. The CDR3 DNA sequence: TGTGCCAGCAGCGATGCAAATAAACTGTTTTTT.

The V call is TRBV19, the J call TRBJ1-1; no definite D call. The CDR3 contains 11 residues. The V gene's germline CDR1 is LNHDA and CDR2 SQIVND (reference sequence). V lost 5 bases, J lost 7 bases, and 8 bases lay in between. CDR3 amino acids: CASSAVFEAFF. Written as DNA, the CDR3 is TGTGCCAGTAGTGCCGTGTTTGAAGCTTTCTTT.

The chain joins TRBV27 to TRBJ2-2, with D uncertain. V lost 3 bases and J lost 1, with 6 bases in between. The CDR3 length is 14 residues. CDR1 MNHEY and CDR2 SMNVEV come from the germline V gene (reference sequence). This CDR3 is CASSLRQNTGELFF. The CDR3, as DNA: TGTGCCAGCAGTTTGAGGCAGAACACCGGGGAGCTGTTTTTT.

This clone was detected once. The V and J genes are TRBV18 and TRBJ2-2; perhaps TRBD2 as D (5 bases). The CDR3 has 15 residues. The V gene lost 0 bases and the J gene lost 6 bases, with 11 bases spanning the gap. CDR1 is KGHSH and CDR2 is LQKENI in the germline V gene. CDR3 residues: CASSPPSSGAGELFF. For the CDR3, the DNA is TGTGCCAGCTCACCACCTAGCTCCGGGGCCGGGGAGCTGTTTTTT.

A single count supports this clone. The V gene is TRBV7-2, the J gene TRBJ1-2; 7 bases fit TRBD1. Per germline, CDR1 SGHTA and CDR2 FQGNSA. The CDR3 sequence is 15 residues long. V trimming: 4 bases; J trimming: 7 bases; junction bases outside the gene matches: 12. CDR3: CASSSLTGALAGYTF. The CDR3 DNA reads as TGTGCCAGCAGCTCGCTTACAGGGGCCCTCGCTGGCTACACCTTC.

The chain recombines TRBV19 with TRBJ2-4; a possible D gene is TRBD2 (5 bases). Germline V gene lookup returns CDR1 LNHDA and CDR2 SQIVND (reference sequence). Trimming removed 5 bases at V and 7 bases at J, with 15 bases between. The CDR3 has 14 amino acids. The CDR3: CASSPLLRENIQYF. The CDR3 DNA reads as TGTGCCAGTAGTCCCCTACTTAGGGAGAACATTCAGTACTTC.

This chain joins TRBV5-1 and TRBJ2-5; 9 bases line up with TRBD2. Germline loops: CDR1 SGHRS, CDR2 YFSETQ. The CDR3 length is 16 residues. J gave up 4 bases and V 2 bases, and 9 bases lay outside the gene matches. CDR3 DNA sequence: TGCGCCAGCAGCTTAGGGGTAGCGGGAGTCGGAGAGACCCAGTACTTC. This gives the protein CASSLGVAGVGETQYF. Complete variable domain (other parts from reference TRBV5-1 and TRBJ2-5): KAGVTQTPRYLIKTRGQQVTLSCSPISGHRSVSWYQQTPGQGLQFLFEYFSETQRNKGNFPGRFSGRQFSNSRSEMNVSTLELGDSALYLCASSLGVAGVGETQYFGPGTRLLVL.